A single T cell receptor beta chain is shown here with its context. RNA, at about 0.45 to 1 ug, was reverse transcribed with random hexamers. Across 54 Vbeta and 13 Jbeta, immunoSEQ multiplex PCR amplified TCR beta CDR3. Using its own MiXCR run on the immunoSEQ multiplex PCR reads, TCRdb lists one record per CDR3 protein. The data show 250,000 to 300,000 distinct CDR3 sequences, about 89% seen once. The data originate from a study of CD8 T cells in Susac syndrome. Germline CDR1 is KGHSH and CDR2 is LQKENI. The CDR3 spans 15 residues. V gave up 1 base and J gave up 7 bases, with 14 bases separating them.

The clonotype was recovered from a human donor with multiple sclerosis. The sequencing sample was made of CD8+ T cells from PBMCs. The chain is built from TRBV18 and TRBJ2-1; D is tentatively TRBD1 or TRBD2 (6 bases each). The CDR3 is CASSPRGRESNEQFF. The CDR3 bases are TGTGCCAGCTCACCACGGGGGCGGGAAAGTAATGAGCAGTTCTTC.